This entry lists 19 T cell receptor beta chains sequenced from one sample in a study of blood T cell repertoires in COVID-19. Sequencing used immunoSEQ multiplex PCR; TCRdb keeps in-frame clones, though not all of them. The data show roughly 140,000 clones, 75% to 85% seen once. The source material was peripheral blood. The origin of the receptors is a human donor with acute or convalescent COVID-19. The donor label of this sample is uncertain.

This chain links TRBV11-2 with TRBJ2-7, with D uncertain. CDR1 is SGHAT, CDR2 FQNNGV, per germline. V was clipped by 4 bases and J by 9 bases, with 16 bases between them. This CDR3 contains 13 residues. The CDR3 DNA sequence: TGTGCCAGCAGCTCAACACTCGGCCGAGGGCAGTACGTC. Amino acids: CASSSTLGRGQYV.

The chain recombines TRBV4-2 with TRBJ1-1; the match to TRBD1 covers 7 bases. Losses at the gene ends were 5 bases for V and 5 bases for J; bases not matched to a gene: 8. CDR3 length: 14 residues. From germline, CDR1 is LGHNA and CDR2 YNFKEQ. The CDR3 here is CASSSDRAPTEAFF. The CDR3 DNA follows: TGTGCCAGCAGCTCCGACAGGGCACCAACTGAAGCTTTCTTT.

The chain joins TRBV2 to TRBJ1-1; D is undetermined. Germline V gene lookup returns CDR1 SNHLY and CDR2 FYNNEI. This CDR3 spans 13 amino acids. Trimming pared 2 bases from V and 5 bases from J, leaving 9 bases between. The CDR3 region is CASSESRRTEAFF. The DNA of the CDR3 is TGTGCCAGCAGTGAATCCAGGAGGACTGAAGCTTTCTTT. The variable domain in full, with the rest retrieved from reference TRBV2 and TRBJ1-1, is EPEVTQTPSHQVTQMGQEVILRCVPISNHLYFYWYRQILGQKVEFLVSFYNNEISEKSEIFDDQFSVERPDGSNFTLKIRSTKLEDSAMYFCASSESRRTEAFFGQGTRLTVV.

V gene TRBV28 combines with J gene TRBJ1-1, with 10 bases matching TRBD1. The germline CDR1 and CDR2 sequences are MDHEN and SYDVKM. V shed 6 bases, J shed 7 bases, and the junction held 11 bases outside the gene matches. This CDR3 contains 15 residues. The CDR3 nucleotides read TGTGCCAGCAGCCTACTCTACGGGACAGGGGTTGAAGCTTTCTTT. Protein: CASSLLYGTGVEAFF. Together with reference TRBV28 and TRBJ1-1, the CDR3 gives the full variable domain: DVKVTQSSRYLVKRTGEKVFLECVQDMDHENMFWYRQDPGLGLRLIYFSYDVKMKEKGDIPEGYSVSREKKERFSLILESASTNQTSMYLCASSLLYGTGVEAFFGQGTRLTVV.

The chain employs TRBV7-6 and TRBJ2-3, with TRBD2 matching over 9 bases. The V segment lost 8 bases and the J segment 5 bases; nucleotides outside the gene matches: 17. The CDR3 spans 17 residues. Germline CDR1 and CDR2: SGHVS and FNYEAQ. The CDR3: CASGKSGASGAGDTQYF. CDR3 DNA sequence: TGTGCCAGCGGAAAGTCCGGGGCTAGCGGGGCTGGAGATACGCAGTATTTT. The full variable domain, its missing parts supplied by reference TRBV7-6 and TRBJ2-3, is GAGVSQSPRYKVTKRGQDVALRCDPISGHVSLYWYRQALGQGPEFLTYFNYEAQQDKSGLPNDRFSAERPEGSISTLTIQRTEQRDSAMYRCASGKSGASGAGDTQYFGPGTRLTVL.

This chain connects TRBV5-1 to TRBJ1-6, with D perhaps TRBD1 (6 bases). Germline lookup yields CDR1 SGHRS and CDR2 YFSETQ. The germline V and J ends were trimmed by 2 bases and 0 bases, with 12 bases remaining between them. This CDR3 is built from 17 residues. This CDR3 is CASSFGQSRSYNSPLHF. As DNA, the CDR3 is TGCGCCAGCAGCTTCGGACAGAGCCGCTCCTATAATTCACCCCTCCACTTT.

The rearrangement links TRBV2 to TRBJ1-4; 7 bases agree with TRBD1. V shed 7 bases, J shed 8 bases, and the junction held 7 bases outside the gene matches. This CDR3 comprises 13 residues. Germline V gene lookup returns CDR1 SNHLY and CDR2 FYNNEI. CDR3 protein: CASIPRGNEKLFF. Written as DNA, the CDR3 is TGTGCCAGCATCCCCAGGGGGAACGAAAAACTGTTTTTT.

This clone was picked up a small number of times. This chain joins TRBV4-2 and TRBJ1-1; no definite D call. V was trimmed by 6 bases and J by 1 base, leaving 9 bases between them. The CDR3 has 13 amino acids. Germline CDR1 reads LGHNA; CDR2 reads YNFKEQ. DNA for the CDR3: TGTGCCAGCAGAGTCGGTGGGAACACTGAAGCTTTCTTT. This translates into CASRVGGNTEAFF.

This clone has only a few counts. Written as DNA, the CDR3 is TGTGCCAGCAGCCCCAGGACAGGGCCCTACGAGCAGTACTTC. Protein sequence: CASSPRTGPYEQYF. The chain combines TRBV7-9 with TRBJ2-7; 8 bases map to TRBD1. The J segment lost 2 bases and the V segment lost 5 bases, leaving 5 bases of the junction unmatched. Germline CDR1 and CDR2: SEHNR and FQNEAQ (reference sequence). The CDR3 extends over 14 amino acids.

This rearrangement joins TRBV6-5 to TRBJ2-3; 9 nucleotides line up with TRBD1. V lost 6 bases to trimming and J lost 4 bases; unmatched junction nucleotides: 8. Germline V CDR1 and CDR2: MNHEY, SVGAGI. The CDR3 has 15 amino acids. This CDR3 reads CASRTGDREADTQYF. The DNA for the CDR3 is TGTGCCAGCAGGACAGGGGACAGGGAGGCAGATACGCAGTATTTT.

V gene TRBV18 combines with J gene TRBJ2-2; 14 bases agree with TRBD2. This CDR3 is 21 amino acids long. J was trimmed by 3 bases and V by 4 bases; bases with no gene match: 16. Germline V gene lookup returns CDR1 KGHSH and CDR2 LQKENI. CDR3 sequence (DNA): TGTGCCAGCTCACGCTACCCGGGACTAGCGGGGGACGACTACTACACCGGGGAGCTGTTTTTT. The encoded protein is CASSRYPGLAGDDYYTGELFF.

The chain carries TRBV5-4 and TRBJ2-2; 11 bases agree with TRBD1. Germline loops: CDR1 SGHNT, CDR2 YYREEE (reference sequence). CDR3 length: 17 residues. J lost 5 bases, V lost 4 bases, and 10 bases had no gene match. CDR3 in amino acids: CASSRAGTGGSTGELFF. The CDR3 bases are TGTGCCAGCAGCCGCGCCGGGACAGGGGGTAGTACCGGGGAGCTGTTTTTT.

This chain links TRBV20-1 with TRBJ2-2; 10 bases map to TRBD2. The ends lost 3 bases at V and 6 bases at J; junction bases unmatched: 10. The CDR3 spans 16 residues. Germline assignment: CDR1 DFQATT and CDR2 SNEGSKA (reference sequence). This chain's CDR3 is CSASNSAGGLAGELFF. The DNA of the CDR3 is TGCAGTGCTAGTAATTCAGCGGGGGGGCTGGCCGGGGAGCTGTTTTTT.

The rearrangement uses TRBV5-4 and TRBJ2-2; 9 bases match TRBD1. With 4 bases clipped from V and 4 bases from J, the junction kept 5 bases outside the gene matches. The CDR3 is made up of 15 amino acids. From germline, CDR1 is SGHNT and CDR2 YYREEE (reference sequence). The CDR3 DNA follows: TGTGCCAGCAGCCACAGGGGGCGCGGCACCGGGGAGCTGTTTTTT. Its protein product is CASSHRGRGTGELFF.

The rearrangement uses TRBV2 and TRBJ2-2, with 8 bases aligning to TRBD1. The V gene's germline CDR1 is SNHLY and CDR2 FYNNEI. This CDR3 is 13 amino acids long. The J segment lost 6 bases and the V segment lost 6 bases, leaving 3 bases of the junction unmatched. CDR3 bases: TGTGCCAGCAGGGAACAGGGGGCCGGGGAGCTGTTTTTT. This gives the protein CASREQGAGELFF.

J is TRBJ1-2 and V is TRBV7-8; D not resolved. Trimming cost V 4 bases and J 4 bases, with 10 bases left between them. Germline V lookup: CDR1 SGHVS, CDR2 FQNEAQ. The CDR3 spans 13 residues. CDR3 sequence: CASSSDILYGYTF. Here the CDR3 DNA reads TGTGCCAGCAGCTCTGACATCCTCTATGGCTACACCTTC.

The chain joins TRBV19 to TRBJ1-5, with 9 bases matching TRBD1. The junction had 8 bases not matched to a gene; V was cut back by 5 bases and J by 0 bases. The CDR3 loop spans 17 amino acids. Germline CDR1 and CDR2: LNHDA and SQIVND (reference sequence). The DNA of the CDR3 is TGTGCCAGTAGTTGGGACAGGGCCTCCTATAGCAATCAGCCCCAGCATTTT. Its protein product is CASSWDRASYSNQPQHF.

The V gene is TRBV4-2, the J gene TRBJ2-5; 7 nucleotides match TRBD1. This CDR3 comprises 15 residues. Germline CDR1 is LGHNA and CDR2 is YNFKEQ. V shed 3 bases, J shed 2 bases, and the junction held 6 bases outside the gene matches. CDR3 in amino acids: CASSQETGVQETQYF. CDR3 nucleotides: TGTGCCAGCAGCCAGGAAACAGGGGTACAAGAGACCCAGTACTTC.

The V gene is TRBV19, the J gene TRBJ1-1, with TRBD1 as a possible D gene (5 bases). V was pared by 2 bases and J by 4 bases, with 11 bases between. There are 14 residues in the CDR3. Per the germline V gene, CDR1 is LNHDA and CDR2 is SQIVND (reference sequence). The CDR3, as DNA: TGTGCCAGTAGTATAAAGGGAGGGGCCACTGAAGCTTTCTTT. Amino acid sequence: CASSIKGGATEAFF.